This T cell receptor beta chain was recovered during a study of a mutant IDH1 vaccine in newly diagnosed glioma. Described time point: baseline, week 1 (first vaccination visit). As to treatment: pre-vaccination baseline after standard-of-care therapy. V was pared by 6 bases and J by 7 bases, with 9 bases of the junction left unmatched. Germline V lookup: CDR1 WNHNN, CDR2 SYGVQD (reference sequence). CDR3 size: 13 residues. The protocol was immunoSEQ multiplex PCR, while the TCRdb copy is restricted to in-frame clones and leaves out a portion. The repertoire holds about 59,000 clones, with 91% as singletons.

The J gene is TRBJ2-7, the V gene TRBV10-1, with 7 bases identical to TRBD2. The material was PBMCs, obtained from a glioma patient treated with radiotherapy, temozolomide or both. This clonotype originated in a man aged 50 to 59 with glioma. DNA for the CDR3: TGCGCCAGCAGCGCGACTAGCAGCACTGAGCAGTACTTC. The encoded protein is CASSATSSTEQYF.